The 8 T cell receptor beta chains given below trace back to one sample, sequenced in a study of blood T cell repertoires in COVID-19. Measured with immunoSEQ multiplex PCR; TCRdb has only the in-frame clones, and not every one. This sample carries a few hundred thousand clones, 80% to 90% of them seen once, and the ten largest clones take around 2%. Sequencing input: PBMCs or T cells enriched from blood (not recorded which). All receptors derive from a woman younger than 35 who had recovered from COVID-19.

J is TRBJ1-3 and V is TRBV4-2; possible D gene TRBD1, 5 bases. Looked up from germline, CDR1 is LGHNA and CDR2 is YNFKEQ. The CDR3 spans 17 residues. Trimming removed 1 base at V and 3 bases at J, with 16 bases between. The CDR3 DNA follows: TGTGCCAGCAGCCAAGGTGGCAGGGTCGGCTTTGGAAACACCATATATTTT. Translating it yields CASSQGGRVGFGNTIYF.

The V and J genes are TRBV7-3 and TRBJ2-3; 8 bases line up with TRBD2. Germline V gene sequence: CDR1 SGHTA, CDR2 FQGTGA. This CDR3 has 16 residues. J gave up 2 bases and V 3 bases, and 7 bases lay outside the gene matches. The CDR3, as DNA: TGTGCCAGCAGCTTTAGCGGGAACACATTCACAGATACGCAGTATTTT. Protein: CASSFSGNTFTDTQYF.

The chain has TRBV18 and TRBJ1-4, with 9 bases lining up with TRBD1. This CDR3 contains 15 residues. Germline trimming cut 4 bases from V and 5 bases from J; bases unmatched to any gene: 5. Germline V CDR1 and CDR2: KGHSH, LQKENI. CDR3 nucleotide sequence: TGTGCCAGCTCACAACCCGGGACAGGGAATGAAAAACTGTTTTTT. Amino acid sequence: CASSQPGTGNEKLFF.

This clone was seen more than once but under ten times. The chain couples TRBV7-9 to TRBJ1-1; 7 nucleotides agree with TRBD1. The V segment lost 3 bases and the J segment 0 bases; nucleotides outside the gene matches: 4. Germline values: CDR1 SEHNR, CDR2 FQNEAQ (reference sequence). This CDR3 has 15 residues. CDR3 DNA: TGTGCCAGCAGCTTGCCAGGGGGAATGAACACTGAAGCTTTCTTT. Protein: CASSLPGGMNTEAFF. Full variable domain (missing parts from reference TRBV7-9 and TRBJ1-1): DTGVSQNPRHKITKRGQNVTFRCDPISEHNRLYWYRQTLGQGPEFLTYFQNEAQLEKSRLLSDRFSAERPKGSFSTLEIQRTEQGDSAMYLCASSLPGGMNTEAFFGQGTRLTVV.

This clone was found once. The V gene is TRBV9, the J gene TRBJ2-3; 9 bases line up with TRBD2. V dropped 3 bases and J dropped 4; count of bases not matched to a gene: 3. The CDR3 has 14 amino acids. Per the germline V gene, CDR1 is SGDLS and CDR2 is YYNGEE. For the CDR3, the DNA is TGTGCCAGCAGCGCTGGCGGGGGGGCAGATACGCAGTATTTT. Translating it yields CASSAGGGADTQYF.

In its sample, this clone was seen once. The rearrangement joins TRBV3-1 (or the pseudogene TRBV3-2) to TRBJ1-6; 8 bases are a match to TRBD1. Germline trimming cut 2 bases from V and 7 bases from J; bases unmatched to any gene: 7. CDR1 and CDR2 from the germline V gene are LGHDT and YNNKEL (reference sequence). The CDR3 sequence is 16 residues long. CDR3 region: CASSQPTGQGNSPLHF. The CDR3 bases are TGTGCCAGCAGCCAACCGACTGGACAGGGAAATTCACCCCTCCACTTT.

This rearrangement joins TRBV2 to TRBJ2-7, with a tentative D call TRBD1 (6 bases). Germline V gene sequence: CDR1 SNHLY, CDR2 FYNNEI. Trimming took 4 bases from V and 3 from J, leaving 13 bases between them. This CDR3 spans 14 amino acids. Here the CDR3 DNA reads TGTGCCAGCAGTGCCGAACAGGGATACTACGAGCAGTACTTC. Protein product: CASSAEQGYYEQYF. Full variable domain (remainder filled in from reference TRBV2 and TRBJ2-7): EPEVTQTPSHQVTQMGQEVILRCVPISNHLYFYWYRQILGQKVEFLVSFYNNEISEKSEIFDDQFSVERPDGSNFTLKIRSTKLEDSAMYFCASSAEQGYYEQYFGPGTRLTVT.

This chain uses TRBV19 with TRBJ1-5; 7 positions match TRBD1. CDR1 and CDR2 (germline): LNHDA, SQIVND (reference sequence). The CDR3 extends over 13 amino acids. V shed 5 bases, J shed 5 bases, and the junction held 3 bases outside the gene matches. The CDR3 coding sequence is TGTGCCAGTAGTTCTGACAGGGATCAGCCCCAGCATTTT. Its protein product is CASSSDRDQPQHF.